Below, 9 T cell receptor beta chains from the same sample are listed, as sequenced in a study of cytomegalovirus exposure and HLA in healthy donors. Primers included in the PCR were 60 Vbeta and 13 Jbeta primers. Repertoires were generated with immunoSEQ multiplex PCR, while TCRdb's copy carries only in-frame clones and drops some. The sample has 95,000 to 150,000 clones, about 73% seen once; the top ten hold 4.1%. The sequencing input was PBMCs. Source of these receptors: a woman aged 40 to 50 in good health and CMV-seronegative.

The chain combines TRBV5-1 with TRBJ2-1; unclear D gene. Germline assignment: CDR1 SGHRS and CDR2 YFSETQ. The CDR3 is made up of 11 amino acids. Trimming pared 4 bases from V and 5 bases from J, leaving 4 bases between. The CDR3 sequence: CASSGHNEQFF. DNA for the CDR3: TGCGCCAGCAGCGGGCACAATGAGCAGTTCTTC.

The chain carries TRBV6-1 and TRBJ2-1, with a tentative D call TRBD2 (7 bases). The CDR3 contains 17 residues. Germline-derived CDR1 and CDR2 are MNHNS and SASEGT. The V end was cut by 0 bases, the J end by 0 bases, with 12 bases between. CDR3 DNA: TGTGCCAGCAGTGAAGCGATGAGGGGGGGCTCCTACAATGAGCAGTTCTTC. This sequence encodes CASSEAMRGGSYNEQFF.

The J gene is TRBJ2-7, the V gene TRBV6-6; 13 bases align to TRBD2. The germline CDR1 and CDR2 sequences are MNHNY and SVGAGI (reference sequence). This CDR3 has 16 residues. J gave up 4 bases and V 5 bases, and 8 bases lay outside the gene matches. The CDR3 loop reads CASSTLGTSGIYEQYF. The CDR3 DNA reads as TGTGCCAGCAGTACTCTGGGGACTAGCGGGATTTACGAGCAGTACTTC.

This clone came up a few times. V and J are TRBV19 and TRBJ2-7; 11 bases line up with TRBD2. This CDR3 has 16 amino acids. The germline V gene encodes CDR1 LNHDA and CDR2 SQIVND (reference sequence). Trimming removed 7 bases from V and 4 bases from J; junction bases left unmatched: 12. The CDR3 DNA sequence: TGTGCCAGTAACGCCGATAGCGGGAGGGGAAGGTACGAGCAGTACTTC. This sequence encodes CASNADSGRGRYEQYF.

The CDR3 DNA reads TGTGCCAGTAGTTTGGACCCCGGAGGTCGGCCCCAGCATTTT. It encodes CASSLDPGGRPQHF. V is TRBV19 and J is TRBJ1-5; D not certain. V gave up 5 bases and J gave up 9 bases, with 17 bases separating them. Germline CDR1 and CDR2: LNHDA and SQIVND (reference sequence). The CDR3 is 14 residues long.

The gene calls are TRBV5-1 and TRBJ2-7; TRBD2 agrees at 9 bases. Trimming cost V 5 bases and J 5 bases; bases outside gene matches: 5. Germline lookup yields CDR1 SGHRS and CDR2 YFSETQ. The length of the CDR3 is 13 residues. The CDR3 spells CASSPGTSNEQYF. The CDR3 region has the DNA TGCGCCAGCAGTCCCGGGACTAGCAACGAGCAGTACTTC.

The DNA for the CDR3 is TGTGCCTGGAGTCCAGGCCCCCCTACTAATGAGCAGTTCTTC. Protein product: CAWSPGPPTNEQFF. V gene TRBV30 combines with J gene TRBJ2-1; the D is unclear. There are 14 residues in the CDR3. The V gene's germline CDR1 is GTSNPN and CDR2 SVGIG (reference sequence). Between the trimmed V and J ends, which lost 2 bases and 7 bases, there was a span of 15 bases.

This clone appeared once. CDR3: CASRWTGQINEQFF. CDR3 in DNA: TGTGCCAGCAGATGGACAGGGCAAATCAATGAGCAGTTCTTC. The gene calls are TRBV6-1 and TRBJ2-1, with 8 positions matching TRBD1. This CDR3 comprises 14 residues. V dropped 6 bases and J dropped 6; count of bases not matched to a gene: 7. Germline V gives CDR1 MNHNS, CDR2 SASEGT.

This clone was seen just once. The genes are TRBV19 and TRBJ2-1; 10 nucleotides line up with TRBD2. CDR3 length: 16 amino acids. Unmatched junction bases numbered 6, after V lost 2 bases and J lost 5 bases. From germline, CDR1 is LNHDA and CDR2 SQIVND (reference sequence). CDR3 nucleotides: TGTGCCAGTAGTATAACTTTACTAGCGGGGAACAATGAGCAGTTCTTC. This encodes CASSITLLAGNNEQFF.